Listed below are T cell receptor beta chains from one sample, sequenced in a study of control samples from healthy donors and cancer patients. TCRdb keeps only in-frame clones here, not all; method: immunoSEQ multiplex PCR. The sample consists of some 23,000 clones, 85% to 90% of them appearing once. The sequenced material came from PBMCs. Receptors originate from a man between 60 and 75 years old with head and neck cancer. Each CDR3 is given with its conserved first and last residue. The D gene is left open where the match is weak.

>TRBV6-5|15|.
CASSPLGVSNQPQHF
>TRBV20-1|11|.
CSAPIGNTIYF
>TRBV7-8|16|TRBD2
CASSFLTSGSQETQYF
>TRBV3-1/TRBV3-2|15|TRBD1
CASSQPNRGGKGYTF
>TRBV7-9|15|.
CASSFGPPGTDTQYF
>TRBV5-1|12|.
CASSEDFRWQFF
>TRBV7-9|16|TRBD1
CASSSGTRQGADGAFF
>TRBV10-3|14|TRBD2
CAISESAGERELFF
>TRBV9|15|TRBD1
CASSPRGRGVEKLFF
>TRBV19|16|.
CASRSRGIGRGDTQYF
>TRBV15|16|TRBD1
CATSSVRDSESDTQYF
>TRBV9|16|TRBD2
CASSVASGMNTGELFF
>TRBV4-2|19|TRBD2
CASSQEGLAGGLSTDTQYF
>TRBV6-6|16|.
CASLPGGGKSYTEAFF
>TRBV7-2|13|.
CASSLQGTTEAFF
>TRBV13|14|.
CASSLGLTKETQYF
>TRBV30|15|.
CAWSVLAAGQETQYF
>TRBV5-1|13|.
CASSLGAGNTIYF
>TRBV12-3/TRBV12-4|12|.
CASSLEGGPLHF
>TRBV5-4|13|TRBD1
CASTGQGKDTQYF
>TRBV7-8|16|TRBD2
CASSLGLAGYTDTQYF
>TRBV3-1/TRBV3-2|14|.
CASTNWGSNQPQHF